A single sample gave rise to the 18 T cell receptor beta chains below, sequenced in a study of radiation and T cells in renal cell carcinoma. Generated by immunoSEQ multiplex PCR, the TCRdb table keeps only in-frame clones and is missing some. The repertoire holds 130,000 to 150,000 clones, about 88% seen once, with about 17% in the top ten. Time point described: blood 4 weeks post-SBRT, at nephrectomy. Treatment here: 15 Gy SBRT to primary tumor, nephrectomy 4 weeks later. Source: blood, taken from a patient whose treatment included radiotherapy and nephrectomy. All receptors come from a woman between 50 and 59 years old with renal cell carcinoma.

This chain links TRBV9 with TRBJ1-1; D is unclear. Germline V gene lookup returns CDR1 SGDLS and CDR2 YYNGEE. V was trimmed by 2 bases and J by 2 bases, leaving 10 bases between them. CDR3 length: 14 amino acids. This CDR3 is CASSVSGSNTEAFF. In nucleotides, the CDR3 is TGTGCCAGCAGCGTTTCAGGTTCTAACACTGAAGCTTTCTTT.

The V gene is TRBV18, the J gene TRBJ2-7, with 11 bases identical to TRBD2. This CDR3 contains 18 residues. J lost 3 bases, V lost 2 bases, and 12 bases had no gene match. The germline gives CDR1 KGHSH, CDR2 LQKENI. CDR3 in DNA: TGTGCCAGCTCACCATTTCAACTAGCGGGAGCGTCGGGCTACGAGCAGTACTTC. The encoded protein is CASSPFQLAGASGYEQYF. Full variable domain (outside the CDR3, taken from reference TRBV18 and TRBJ2-7): NAGVMQNPRHLVRRRGQEARLRCSPMKGHSHVYWYRQLPEEGLKFMVYLQKENIIDESGMPKERFSAEFPKEGPSILRIQQVVRGDSAAYFCASSPFQLAGASGYEQYFGPGTRLTVT.

The chain employs TRBV11-2 and TRBJ2-7; 14 nucleotides line up with TRBD2. Trimming took 5 bases from V and 3 from J; bases not matched to a gene: 12. Germline V gives CDR1 SGHAT, CDR2 FQNNGV. This CDR3 region has 18 residues. CDR3 sequence: CASSGQGLAGGLNYEQYF. The CDR3 DNA reads as TGTGCCAGCAGCGGGCAAGGACTAGCGGGAGGACTTAACTACGAGCAGTACTTC.

In its sample, this clone was seen once. The chain employs TRBV2 and TRBJ2-3; D call uncertain. Trimming shortened V by 8 bases and J by 0 bases, and 9 bases separated the two germline ends. In germline, CDR1 is SNHLY, CDR2 FYNNEI. The CDR3 is 13 amino acids. CDR3 in amino acids: CASGTRSTDTQYF. CDR3 bases: TGTGCCAGCGGAACACGGAGCACAGATACGCAGTATTTT.

This chain uses TRBV19 with TRBJ2-5; D unclear. The CDR3 is 14 residues long. CDR1 is LNHDA, CDR2 SQIVND, per germline (reference sequence). V was shortened by 7 bases and J by 4 bases, with 16 bases between the two germline ends. In nucleotides, the CDR3 is TGTGCCAGTACCGCGCCGGGTCTGCGAGAGACCCAGTACTTC. Residues: CASTAPGLRETQYF.

The chain carries TRBV19 and TRBJ1-5; D might be TRBD1 (5 bases). The CDR3 totals 17 residues. Germline V lookup: CDR1 LNHDA, CDR2 SQIVND (reference sequence). V was cut by 1 base and J by 1 base, with 14 bases left in between. In nucleotides, the CDR3 is TGTGCCAGTAGTATAGGTCGCCGGGGGGGGAGCAATCAGCCCCAGCATTTT. As protein: CASSIGRRGGSNQPQHF.

The rearrangement joins TRBV7-6 to TRBJ2-3; the match to TRBD1 covers 9 bases. The CDR3 length is 14 residues. V shed 5 bases, J shed 4 bases, and the junction held 4 bases outside the gene matches. The germline gives CDR1 SGHVS, CDR2 FNYEAQ. CDR3 coding DNA: TGTGCCAGCAGCGTACAGGGGGCGGCAGATACGCAGTATTTT. As protein: CASSVQGAADTQYF.

This clone was found once. The V and J genes are TRBV7-6 and TRBJ1-4, with a possible D match to TRBD1 (6 bases). Germline CDR1 and CDR2: SGHVS and FNYEAQ. V dropped 3 bases and J dropped 2 bases, with 19 bases sitting between them. This CDR3 has 18 residues. The CDR3 DNA sequence: TGTGCCAGCAGCTTGAGGGCGGTCGGAACAGGGACTAATGAAAAACTGTTTTTT. This translates into CASSLRAVGTGTNEKLFF.

The rearrangement joins TRBV27 to TRBJ1-4, with 8 bases fitting TRBD1. There are 18 residues in the CDR3. The germline gives CDR1 MNHEY, CDR2 SMNVEV (reference sequence). Trimming removed 4 bases from V and 3 bases from J; junction bases left unmatched: 13. The CDR3 sequence is CASSSRTGMGRPNEKLFF. CDR3 bases: TGTGCCAGCAGTTCCCGGACAGGGATGGGGCGTCCTAATGAAAAACTGTTTTTT.

Regarding this clone: The junction departs from germline at one end; a sequencing error may be responsible. The chain uses TRBV10-2 and TRBJ1-2; D unresolved. The germline V gene encodes CDR1 WSHSY and CDR2 SAAADI. The CDR3 loop spans 13 amino acids. In DNA, the CDR3 is TGCGCCAGCAGTGAAAGACCGAACTATGGCTACACCTTT. It codes for CASSERPNYGYTF.

This chain connects TRBV23-1 to TRBJ1-6; the D gene is possibly TRBD1 (5 bases). TRBV23-1 is an ORF for which the function is uncertain. This CDR3 is built from 17 residues. The V gene lost 9 bases and the J gene lost 7 bases, with 25 bases spanning the gap. This chain's CDR3 is CARLGQDNRIRNSPLHF. The DNA of the CDR3 is TGCGCCAGGCTGGGGCAGGATAATAGGATAAGAAATTCACCCCTCCACTTT.

The J gene is TRBJ2-7, the V gene TRBV5-5; 11 bases match TRBD1. The CDR3 runs to 15 residues. The V and J ends lost 4 bases and 2 bases, in that order; junction bases with no gene match: 5. The germline V gene encodes CDR1 SGHKS and CDR2 YYEKEE (reference sequence). CDR3 nucleotide sequence: TGTGCCAGCAGCGCTGGGACAGGGGGGGCCTACGAGCAGTACTTC. Residues: CASSAGTGGAYEQYF.

V usage is TRBV11-2 and J usage is TRBJ1-4; D ambiguous. This CDR3 spans 13 amino acids. Between the trimmed V and J ends, which lost 1 base and 5 bases, there was a span of 5 bases. Germline V gene data show CDR1 as SGHAT and CDR2 as FQNNGV. This CDR3 is CASSLVWNEKLFF. DNA for the CDR3: TGTGCCAGCAGCTTAGTTTGGAATGAAAAACTGTTTTTT.

The rearrangement uses TRBV5-1 and TRBJ1-1; no definite D call. Per germline, CDR1 SGHRS and CDR2 YFSETQ. Trimming stripped 0 bases from V and 2 bases from J, with 11 bases between. The CDR3 covers 15 residues. The CDR3 loop is CASSLGVAENTEAFF. CDR3 DNA sequence: TGCGCCAGCAGCTTGGGAGTGGCGGAAAACACTGAAGCTTTCTTT.

J is TRBJ2-7 and V is TRBV19; 7 nucleotides agree with TRBD1. This CDR3 spans 15 amino acids. V shed 0 bases and J 3 bases; nucleotides not matched to a gene: 5. Germline values: CDR1 LNHDA, CDR2 SQIVND (reference sequence). CDR3 sequence (DNA): TGTGCCAGTAGTATAGATGGGACAGCGTTCTACGAGCAGTACTTC. Encoded protein: CASSIDGTAFYEQYF.

This chain joins TRBV2 and TRBJ1-2, with a possible D match to TRBD1 (5 bases). V lost 7 bases to trimming and J lost 8 bases, with 20 bases between them. The CDR3 is made up of 14 amino acids. Per germline, CDR1 SNHLY and CDR2 FYNNEI. Here the CDR3 reads CASTRGAGKWGYTF. CDR3 sequence (DNA): TGTGCCAGCACCCGGGGAGCAGGGAAGTGGGGCTACACCTTC. Drawing the rest from reference TRBV2 and TRBJ1-2, the complete variable domain is EPEVTQTPSHQVTQMGQEVILRCVPISNHLYFYWYRQILGQKVEFLVSFYNNEISEKSEIFDDQFSVERPDGSNFTLKIRSTKLEDSAMYFCASTRGAGKWGYTFGSGTRLTVV.

The chain's CDR3 is CASSLYSTDTQYF. The CDR3 DNA reads as TGTGCCAGCAGCCTCTATAGCACAGATACGCAGTATTTT. The chain employs TRBV7-2 and TRBJ2-3, with D hard to call. Looked up from germline, CDR1 is SGHTA and CDR2 is FQGNSA. Trimming removed 5 bases at V and 0 bases at J, with 6 bases between. The CDR3 has 13 residues.

The chain couples TRBV6-1 to TRBJ2-7; the D gene is possibly TRBD2 (6 bases). V lost 7 bases and J lost 0, with 16 bases in between. The CDR3 is 15 amino acids. Germline loops: CDR1 MNHNS, CDR2 SASEGT. CDR3 DNA: TGTGCCAGCAAACGGATGGGGGAGGACTCCTACGAGCAGTACTTC. Protein: CASKRMGEDSYEQYF.